This TCR beta chain was recorded in a study of cytomegalovirus exposure and HLA in healthy donors. Overall study: In terms of ancestry, the Caucasian-associated cluster contained about 81% of the 350 to 450 genotyped donors.

PCR was performed using 60 Vbeta and 13 Jbeta primers. The table came from immunoSEQ multiplex PCR; TCRdb's copy has only in-frame clones and leaves some out. This table has tens of thousands of clones, roughly 81% appearing once. Germline loops: CDR1 SQVTM, CDR2 ANQGSEA. This CDR3 spans 15 amino acids. V shed 3 bases, J shed 2 bases, and the junction held 7 bases outside the gene matches. Study observations and caveats: Productive rates of about 87% or about 30% were seen for most TCR beta V segments in an earlier analysis. Later analysis associated a missense DCLRE1C variant with TCR beta V- and J-gene trimming.

Only one count was recorded for this clone. Its antigen is unknown. The sample was PBMCs. This chain links TRBV29-1 with TRBJ2-1; 7 bases match TRBD2. This sequence was found in a young woman in good health and CMV-seropositive. CDR3 sequence reads: CSVDGASGPYNEQFF. The CDR3 DNA is TGCAGCGTTGACGGGGCTAGCGGACCCTACAATGAGCAGTTCTTC.